This T cell receptor beta chain was captured by sequencing in a study of T cells in women clearing cervical HPV infection. Findings of the study overall: Associations may precede or follow infection; HPV-specific or memory T cells were not isolated. Richness differences could reflect unmeasured T-cell content per sample. CIN3+ cases had significantly higher TCR repertoire richness than controls, but evenness did not differ.

immunoSEQ multiplex PCR used an average of 1200 ng genomic DNA. TCRdb's table, derived via immunoSEQ multiplex PCR, lists solely in-frame clones and lacks some. This sample's table has roughly 30,000 clones. This CDR3 contains 14 residues. V shed 4 bases and J 9 bases; nucleotides not matched to a gene: 8. Germline V CDR1 and CDR2: SSHAT, FNYEAQ (reference sequence). Comments on this clone: Its antigen is not identified. From the germline J gene comes the end of the CDR3, since the read stops 3 residues before it.

The clonotype was recovered from a woman aged 18 to 75 with a cervical HPV16 infection that either progressed to CIN3+ or cleared (not recorded which). The genes are TRBV7-7 and TRBJ2-1; the match to TRBD2 covers 8 bases. Input material: blood buffy coat. The sequenced CDR3 bases are TGTGCCAGCAGCTCGCAAGCGGGAGTCCCTGAG. Amino acid sequence: CASSSQAGVPE. The whole CDR3 protein reads CASSSQAGVPEQFF.